A selection of T cell receptor beta chains follows, all from one sample in a study of T-cell reconstitution after alpha-beta-depleted transplantation in children. From the PCR reads, TCRdb called clonotypes with MiXCR, one entry per CDR3 protein. The repertoire includes around 580,000 distinct CDR3 sequences, more than 20% of them detected once, and 11% to 15% sits in the top ten. Material: PBMCs, mostly from graft donor cells, obtained 360 days after TCRalphabeta/CD19-depleted stem cell transplant. Every receptor here comes from a boy in the first two years of life who had a stem cell transplant for acute myeloid leukemia, so the T cells may come from the graft donor. Both conserved end residues are part of each CDR3. A D gene is named only where the DNA matches it firmly. The listing skips clone size in some rows; elsewhere it reads once, few, many or a size class.

NA,15,TRBJ1-3,TRBV3-1,NA,CASSQDQGSGNTIYF,TGTGCCAGCAGCCAAGACCAGGGATCTGGAAACACCATATATTTT
NA,17,TRBJ1-3,TRBV27,NA,CASRRNPGLPCGNTIYF,TGTGCCAGCAGACGCAACCCCGGACTGCCTTGTGGAAACACCATATATTTT
NA,14,TRBJ2-3,TRBV7-8,NA,CASSLDTAQDTQYF,TGTGCCAGCAGCTTAGATACCGCACAAGATACGCAGTATTTT
few,14,TRBJ2-1,TRBV2,TRBD2,CASILSVGSAGVSF,TGTGCCAGCATTCTCTCTGTGGGGAGCGCGGGGGTTTCCTTC
few,12,TRBJ1-1,TRBV20-1,TRBD1,CRQQGWGTEAFF,TGCAGACAACAGGGGTGGGGAACTGAAGCTTTCTTT
NA,17,TRBJ2-1,TRBV29-1,TRBD2,CSVEDFASSGVANEQFF,TGCAGCGTTGAAGATTTCGCCTCTAGCGGGGTCGCCAATGAGCAGTTCTTC
NA,13,TRBJ2-7,TRBV6-1,TRBD1,CASTQDRAYEQYF,TGTGCCAGCACTCAGGACAGGGCCTACGAGCAGTACTTC
many,15,TRBJ2-1,TRBV15,NA,CATRSLSGGRAEQFF,TGTGCCACCAGGTCACTAAGTGGGGGCCGGGCTGAGCAGTTCTTC
many,13,TRBJ2-1,TRBV29-1,NA,CSVQQVKRGEQFF,TGCAGCGTTCAACAGGTAAAACGCGGTGAGCAGTTCTTC
many,14,TRBJ2-1,TRBV29-1,NA,CSVVGLVSYNEQFF,TGCAGCGTTGTAGGTCTAGTGTCCTACAATGAGCAGTTCTTC
once,17,TRBJ1-1,TRBV4-3,NA,CASSQDRDLVMNTEAFF,TGCGCCAGCAGCCAAGATAGGGATCTTGTGATGAACACTGAAGCTTTCTTT
NA,14,TRBJ2-1,TRBV11-2,NA,CASSLERLNNEQFF,TGTGCCAGCAGCTTAGAAAGGCTCAACAATGAGCAGTTCTTC
NA,13,TRBJ2-1,TRBV7-9,NA,CASSTGPLGEQFF,TGTGCCAGCAGCACGGGACCCCTAGGCGAGCAGTTCTTC
NA,16,TRBJ1-5,TRBV20-1,NA,CSAPEGGSLSNQPQHF,TGCAGTGCCCCCGAGGGGGGGTCGTTAAGCAATCAGCCCCAGCATTTT